Listed below are T cell receptor beta chains from one sample, sequenced in a study of cytomegalovirus exposure and HLA in healthy donors. This table comes from immunoSEQ multiplex PCR, and its TCRdb copy is limited to in-frame clones, with some not included. The listing contains approximately 150,000 clones. Sequenced sample: PBMCs. The receptor source for this set is a male donor in good health and CMV-seronegative. Each CDR3 is given with its conserved first and last residue. The order of the fields is D gene, V gene, J gene, CDR3 protein, CDR3 DNA. A D gene is named only where the DNA matches it firmly.

D: .; V: TRBV19; J: TRBJ1-5; CDR3: CASRHLSNQPQHF; DNA: TGTGCCAGTAGACACCTTAGCAATCAGCCCCAGCATTTT
D: .; V: TRBV28; J: TRBJ2-7; CDR3: CASNSGGAVGSYEQYF; DNA: TGTGCCAGCAATTCGGGGGGCGCGGTAGGGTCCTACGAGCAGTACTTC
D: TRBD1; V: TRBV2; J: TRBJ1-2; CDR3: CASKRGGRQGAAYGYTF; DNA: TGTGCCAGCAAAAGGGGGGGTAGACAGGGGGCTGCCTATGGCTACACCTTC
D: .; V: TRBV6-1; J: TRBJ2-1; CDR3: CASSEVDSAYNEQFF; DNA: TGTGCCAGCAGTGAAGTCGACAGCGCCTACAATGAGCAGTTCTTC
D: TRBD1; V: TRBV28; J: TRBJ1-6; CDR3: CASRGQVGSPLHF; DNA: TGTGCCAGCAGGGGACAGGTGGGATCACCCCTCCACTTT
D: .; V: TRBV7-6; J: TRBJ2-7; CDR3: CASSLDGRGSYEQYF; DNA: TGTGCCAGCAGCTTAGACGGCAGGGGAAGCTACGAGCAGTACTTC
D: TRBD1; V: TRBV30; J: TRBJ1-3; CDR3: CAWSFRQGSGNTIYF; DNA: TGTGCCTGGAGTTTTCGACAGGGCTCTGGAAACACCATATATTTT
D: .; V: TRBV29-1; J: TRBJ2-3; CDR3: CSVTGIRGFGADTQYF; DNA: TGCAGCGTAACAGGGATAAGGGGGTTTGGAGCAGATACGCAGTATTTT
D: .; V: TRBV4-3; J: TRBJ1-6; CDR3: CASSHQNSPLHF; DNA: TGCGCCAGCAGCCATCAAAATTCACCCCTCCACTTT
D: .; V: TRBV30; J: TRBJ1-5; CDR3: CAWSRDSNQPQHF; DNA: TGTGCCTGGAGCCGAGATAGCAATCAGCCCCAGCATTTT
D: TRBD1; V: TRBV6-6; J: TRBJ1-2; CDR3: CASSYSKAGGHGYTF; DNA: TGTGCCAGCAGTTACTCGAAAGCAGGGGGCCATGGCTACACCTTC
D: TRBD1; V: TRBV13; J: TRBJ2-3; CDR3: CASSQGVKDTQYF; DNA: TGTGCCAGCAGCCAGGGGGTAAAAGATACGCAGTATTTT
D: .; V: TRBV27; J: TRBJ2-3; CDR3: CASSLTGYTQYF; DNA: TGTGCCAGCAGTTTAACAGGTTATACGCAGTATTTT
D: TRBD1; V: TRBV6-6; J: TRBJ2-7; CDR3: CASSSDREMYEQYF; DNA: TGTGCCAGCAGTTCTGACAGGGAAATGTACGAGCAGTACTTC
D: TRBD2; V: TRBV6-5; J: TRBJ2-1; CDR3: CASAPGGRSYNEQFF; DNA: TGTGCCAGCGCCCCGGGAGGGCGGTCCTACAATGAGCAGTTCTTC
D: TRBD2; V: TRBV7-2; J: TRBJ2-3; CDR3: CASNLSGGSDTQYF; DNA: TGTGCCAGCAACCTGAGCGGGGGTTCAGATACGCAGTATTTT
D: .; V: TRBV6-6; J: TRBJ1-5; CDR3: CASSLARNQPQHF; DNA: TGTGCCAGCAGCCTAGCCCGCAATCAGCCCCAGCATTTT
D: .; V: TRBV7-8; J: TRBJ2-2; CDR3: CASSFPFGPGELFF; DNA: TGTGCCAGCAGCTTCCCCTTTGGGCCCGGGGAGCTGTTTTTT
D: TRBD2; V: TRBV4-1; J: TRBJ2-1; CDR3: CASSQDGSGSNNEQFF; DNA: TGCGCCAGCAGCCAAGATGGAAGCGGGAGTAACAATGAGCAGTTCTTC
D: .; V: TRBV11-2; J: TRBJ1-5; CDR3: CASSHEGYDQPQHF; DNA: TGTGCCAGCAGCCACGAGGGTTACGATCAGCCCCAGCATTTT
D: TRBD1; V: TRBV5-6; J: TRBJ2-7; CDR3: CASSTSGGPYEQYF; DNA: TGTGCCAGCAGCACGTCAGGGGGCCCCTACGAGCAGTACTTC
D: TRBD1; V: TRBV30; J: TRBJ2-1; CDR3: CAWSRGQGRYNEQFF; DNA: TGTGCCTGGAGTCGCGGACAGGGACGCTACAATGAGCAGTTCTTC
D: .; V: TRBV30; J: TRBJ1-4; CDR3: CACHGEGSVANEKLFF; DNA: TGTGCCTGCCATGGAGAGGGATCGGTGGCTAATGAAAAACTGTTTTTT
D: .; V: TRBV6-5; J: TRBJ2-7; CDR3: CASSYNRQDGEHEQYF; DNA: TGTGCCAGCAGTTACAATAGACAGGACGGGGAGCACGAGCAGTACTTC
D: TRBD1; V: TRBV27; J: TRBJ1-2; CDR3: CAPDRGLLYGYTF; DNA: TGTGCCCCCGACAGGGGTCTGCTCTATGGCTACACCTTC
D: .; V: TRBV19; J: TRBJ2-3; CDR3: CASNRGTDTQYF; DNA: TGTGCCAGTAATCGGGGCACAGATACGCAGTATTTT
D: .; V: TRBV7-9; J: TRBJ2-7; CDR3: CASSPRQVRSYEQYF; DNA: TGTGCCAGCAGCCCTCGCCAGGTCCGCTCCTACGAGCAGTACTTC
D: .; V: TRBV28; J: TRBJ2-7; CDR3: CASSSSTPGRVYEQYF; DNA: TGTGCCAGCAGTTCGTCCACTCCCGGCAGGGTATACGAGCAGTACTTC
D: TRBD1; V: TRBV7-2; J: TRBJ1-1; CDR3: CASSDREYGLNTEAFF; DNA: TGTGCCAGCTCCGACAGGGAGTACGGTTTGAACACTGAAGCTTTCTTT
D: .; V: TRBV5-4; J: TRBJ2-1; CDR3: CATRAGTDNEQFF; DNA: TGTGCTACGAGGGCGGGGACCGACAATGAGCAGTTCTTC
D: .; V: TRBV27; J: TRBJ2-2; CDR3: CATGDPNTGELFF; DNA: TGTGCCACAGGGGACCCGAACACCGGGGAGCTGTTTTTT
D: TRBD1; V: TRBV11-1; J: TRBJ1-6; CDR3: CASSASGQGWSPLHF; DNA: TGTGCCAGCAGCGCCTCCGGACAGGGATGGTCACCCCTCCACTTT
D: .; V: TRBV4-2; J: TRBJ2-3; CDR3: CASSSGTGDSTDTQYF; DNA: TGTGCCAGCAGCTCAGGCACGGGGGATAGCACAGATACGCAGTATTTT
D: .; V: TRBV30; J: TRBJ1-3; CDR3: CAWSTDSGNTIYF; DNA: TGTGCCTGGAGTACGGACTCAGGAAACACCATATATTTT
D: TRBD2; V: TRBV27; J: TRBJ2-7; CDR3: CASSSPTSGSYEQYF; DNA: TGTGCCAGCAGTTCCCCAACTAGCGGGAGTTACGAGCAGTACTTC
D: .; V: TRBV30; J: TRBJ1-6; CDR3: CAWSVIRGRSSSYNSPLHF; DNA: TGTGCCTGGAGTGTAATACGTGGCAGGTCAAGCTCCTATAATTCACCCCTCCACTTT
D: .; V: TRBV23-1; J: TRBJ1-2; CDR3: CASSQGIRGFYGYTF; DNA: TGCGCCAGCAGTCAAGGAATAAGGGGATTCTATGGCTACACCTTC
D: TRBD1; V: TRBV5-1; J: TRBJ1-2; CDR3: CASSLVQGAQAYGYTF; DNA: TGCGCCAGCAGCTTGGTACAGGGGGCGCAGGCCTATGGCTACACCTTC
D: TRBD2; V: TRBV6-1; J: TRBJ2-7; CDR3: CASSRLAGGSYEQYF; DNA: TGTGCCAGCAGTCGACTAGCGGGGGGTTCCTACGAGCAGTACTTC
D: TRBD1; V: TRBV25-1; J: TRBJ1-3; CDR3: CASQDRGLIGNTIYF; DNA: TGTGCCAGCCAGGACAGGGGGCTGATTGGAAACACCATATATTTT
D: TRBD1; V: TRBV4-1; J: TRBJ1-5; CDR3: CASSQESGTVSQPQHF; DNA: TGCGCCAGCAGCCAAGAATCTGGGACAGTAAGCCAGCCCCAGCATTTT
D: TRBD1; V: TRBV5-4; J: TRBJ1-2; CDR3: CASTPGGQGFYGYTF; DNA: TGTGCCAGCACTCCGGGGGGACAGGGTTTCTATGGCTACACCTTC
D: .; V: TRBV18; J: TRBJ1-1; CDR3: CASSPERFEAFF; DNA: TGTGCCAGCTCACCCGAGAGGTTTGAAGCTTTCTTT
D: TRBD1; V: TRBV27; J: TRBJ2-7; CDR3: CASRINRGEQYF; DNA: TGTGCCAGCAGGATAAACAGGGGGGAGCAGTACTTC
D: .; V: TRBV7-2; J: TRBJ1-3; CDR3: CASSLNAVGNTIYF; DNA: TGTGCCAGCAGCTTAAATGCAGTTGGAAACACCATATATTTT
D: TRBD1; V: TRBV18; J: TRBJ1-1; CDR3: CASSLGQGNTEAFF; DNA: TGTGCCAGCTCACTTGGACAGGGGAACACTGAAGCTTTCTTT
D: .; V: TRBV6-6; J: TRBJ2-7; CDR3: CASSYPRNSTYEQYF; DNA: TGTGCCAGCAGTTACCCCCGAAACAGTACCTACGAGCAGTACTTC
D: TRBD1; V: TRBV11-3; J: TRBJ2-7; CDR3: CASSSRTGLTYEQYF; DNA: TGTGCCAGCAGTTCTAGGACAGGGCTCACCTACGAGCAGTACTTC
D: .; V: TRBV7-2; J: TRBJ1-6; CDR3: CASSPQTGYNSPLHF; DNA: TGTGCCAGCAGCCCCCAGACAGGTTATAATTCACCCCTCCACTTT
D: TRBD2; V: TRBV14; J: TRBJ2-5; CDR3: CASSPGSGRWETQYF; DNA: TGTGCCAGCAGCCCCGGGAGCGGGAGATGGGAGACCCAGTACTTC
D: TRBD2; V: TRBV5-1; J: TRBJ2-1; CDR3: CASSLRLAGGGYEQFF; DNA: TGCGCCAGCAGCCTACGATTAGCGGGAGGGGGGTATGAGCAGTTCTTC
D: TRBD1; V: TRBV9; J: TRBJ1-6; CDR3: CASSSRDSKFRSSYNSPLHF; DNA: TGTGCCAGCAGCTCCCGGGACAGTAAATTTCGTAGCTCCTATAATTCACCCCTCCACTTT
D: TRBD2; V: TRBV29-1; J: TRBJ2-3; CDR3: CSVRASGSTDTQYF; DNA: TGCAGCGTTCGGGCTAGCGGGAGCACAGATACGCAGTATTTT
D: .; V: TRBV29-1; J: TRBJ1-1; CDR3: CSVEQGLGTEAFF; DNA: TGCAGCGTTGAGCAGGGTTTGGGCACTGAAGCTTTCTTT
D: .; V: TRBV28; J: TRBJ2-5; CDR3: CASSFPAAEYQETQYF; DNA: TGTGCCAGCAGTTTCCCCGCGGCAGAGTACCAAGAGACCCAGTACTTC
D: TRBD1; V: TRBV6-1; J: TRBJ1-2; CDR3: CASSDSGTVYGYTF; DNA: TGTGCCAGCAGTGATTCCGGGACAGTCTATGGCTACACCTTC
D: .; V: TRBV7-2; J: TRBJ2-5; CDR3: CASSYRTRQETQYF; DNA: TGTGCCAGCAGCTACCGGACCAGACAGGAGACCCAGTACTTC
D: TRBD1; V: TRBV30; J: TRBJ1-1; CDR3: CAWSPLVGQVNTEAFF; DNA: TGTGCCTGGAGTCCCCTTGTGGGACAGGTAAATACTGAAGCTTTCTTT
D: .; V: TRBV19; J: TRBJ1-2; CDR3: CASSIGSDIGYGYTF; DNA: TGTGCCAGTAGTATAGGATCGGACATCGGCTATGGCTACACCTTC
D: .; V: TRBV7-9; J: TRBJ2-1; CDR3: CASSLGAPSGNEQFF; DNA: TGTGCCAGCAGCTTAGGGGCACCCTCTGGGAATGAGCAGTTCTTC